This T cell receptor beta chain appears in the sequencing data of a study of T cells after yellow fever vaccination. Turning to the study itself: Preparation used SMART-Seq v4 Ultra Low Input for the low-cell-number fractions.

There are 15 residues in the CDR3. V was pared by 4 bases and J by 0 bases, with 13 bases between. CDR1 and CDR2 (germline): SEHNR, FQNEAQ (reference sequence). TCRdb redid the calling of the 5' RACE reads with MiXCR, one entry per CDR3 protein. The sample lists 200,000 to 300,000 distinct CDR3 sequences; 6% to 8% were seen once. This clonotype was observed a handful of times. The sample consisted of CD4+ T cells sorted from PBMCs, taken on the day of the yellow fever booster vaccination. The chain joins TRBV7-9 to TRBJ2-7; possible D gene TRBD1, 5 bases. The clonotype comes from a man aged 25 to 45 who received the YFV17D yellow fever vaccine. The CDR3, as DNA: TGTGCCAGCAGCTCTAATCGACAGAACTCCTACGAGCAGTACTTC. Protein sequence: CASSSNRQNSYEQYF.